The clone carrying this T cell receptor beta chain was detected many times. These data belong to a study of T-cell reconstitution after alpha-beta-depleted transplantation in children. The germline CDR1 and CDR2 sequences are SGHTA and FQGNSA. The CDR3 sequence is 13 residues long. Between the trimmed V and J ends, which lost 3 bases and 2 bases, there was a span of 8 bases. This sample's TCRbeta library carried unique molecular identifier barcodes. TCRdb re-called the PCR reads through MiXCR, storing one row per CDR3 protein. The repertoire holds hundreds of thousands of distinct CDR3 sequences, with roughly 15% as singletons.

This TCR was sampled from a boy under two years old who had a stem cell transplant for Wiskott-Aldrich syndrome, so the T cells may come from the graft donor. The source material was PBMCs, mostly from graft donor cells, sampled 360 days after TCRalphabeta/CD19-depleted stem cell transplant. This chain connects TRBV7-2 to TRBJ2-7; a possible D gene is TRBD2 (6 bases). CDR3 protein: CASSFSGTYEQYF. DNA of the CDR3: TGTGCCAGCAGCTTTAGCGGTACCTACGAGCAGTACTTC.